This T cell receptor (beta chain) was identified during a study of human T cells and chemical hapten exposure (dated by TCRdb to the early 2020s). About the study as a whole: Libraries were pooled for sequencing, and per-sample TCR yields varied mainly because of small differences in library volumes within the pool. The study tracked peripheral blood TCR repertoire changes in vivo during primary and secondary sensitization to the hapten diphenylcyclopropenone (DPC) in alopecia patients. From each blood RNA sample, both TCR alpha and TCR beta chains were sequenced.

Total RNA was extracted from unfractionated whole blood collected in Tempus Blood RNA tubes. Five or six healthy volunteers were used as TCR sequencing controls and were bled at day 0, 2 weeks and 6 weeks. Remarks on this clonotype: The antigen this receptor binds is unknown. Qualities for individual bases were not recorded, and no much larger clone is one base off.

Receptor amplification or capture employed 5' RACE. The instrument given in TCRdb is Illumina MiSeq. During library preparation, unique molecular identifiers were attached to individual cDNA molecules so that TCRs could be counted quantitatively and reproducibly. The paper's data handling went like this. A median of about 89,000 TCRs per sample was observed, with a range of 23,224 to 690,600. V, J and CDR3 annotation of the TCR reads was carried out using the Decombinator software suite. For PS versus PT1 abundance plots, all samples were subsampled to the same number of TCRs (28,000). TCRs were defined as expanded if absent before sensitization and observed at least eight times at the 2-week time point. TCRdb ran its own pipeline on the public reads, namely fastp trimming at Q25 and MiXCR clone calling, and kept in-frame beta chains. Merged by CDR3 protein, the rows form single entries marked with the most common genes and DNA. The authors' filters were not applied to this entry. Present in this sample are 100,000 to 120,000 distinct CDR3 sequences, approximately 19% of which were seen just once. The ten largest account for approximately 2.6% of the sample.

Looking up the germline V gene (reference sequence) yields CDR1 LNHDA and CDR2 SQIVND. From cysteine to phenylalanine, the CDR3 is 14 amino acids long. The read is trimmed to its CDR3 DNA, 42 bases read in frame from base 1. V sheds 2 bases and J sheds 6 bases, leaving 10 bases between their ends. Overall results and qualifications from the work: DPC sensitization did not change how many TCRs were above 1 in 1000 frequency, and no evidence was found of alterations in global repertoire structure. Repeated subsampling changed both the strength of the expansion versus patch-test correlation and the threshold at which that correlation became significant.

This clonotype was obtained from a human donor in good health. The V gene is TRBV19 and the J gene is TRBJ2-2, with the D gene not confidently named. The DNA is as follows: TGTGCCAGTAGTATAACGAGGTCCGCCGGGGAGCTGTTTTTT. It translates as CASSITRSAGELFF. Supplemented by the reference TRBV19 and TRBJ2-2 proteins around the CDR3, the complete variable domain is DGGITQSPKYLFRKEGQNVTLSCEQNLNHDAMYWYRQDPGQGLRLIYYSQIVNDFQKGDIAEGYSVSREKKESFPLTVTSAQKNPTAFYLCASSITRSAGELFFGEGSRLTVL.